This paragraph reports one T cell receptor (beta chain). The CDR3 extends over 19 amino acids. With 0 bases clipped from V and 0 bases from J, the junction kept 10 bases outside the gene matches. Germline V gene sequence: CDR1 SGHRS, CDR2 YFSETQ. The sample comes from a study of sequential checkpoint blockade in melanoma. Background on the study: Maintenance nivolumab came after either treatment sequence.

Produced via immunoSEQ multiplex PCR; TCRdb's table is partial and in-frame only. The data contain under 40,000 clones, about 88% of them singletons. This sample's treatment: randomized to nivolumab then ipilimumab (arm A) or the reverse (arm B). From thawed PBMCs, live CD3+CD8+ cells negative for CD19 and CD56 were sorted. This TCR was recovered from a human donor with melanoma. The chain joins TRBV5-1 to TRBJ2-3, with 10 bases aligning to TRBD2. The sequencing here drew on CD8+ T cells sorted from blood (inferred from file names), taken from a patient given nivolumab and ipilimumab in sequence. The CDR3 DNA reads TGCGCCAGCAGCTTGGCGGCTAGCGGGAGAGGGTGGAGCACAGATACGCAGTATTTT. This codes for CASSLAASGRGWSTDTQYF.